This TCR beta chain was retrieved from a study of blood T cell repertoires in COVID-19. Study-wide context: Sites in the United States, Italy and Spain provided acute and convalescent COVID-19 samples.

Seattle patient enrollment occurred during active infection, with longitudinal follow-up thereafter. TCRdb's table, derived via immunoSEQ multiplex PCR, lists solely in-frame clones and lacks some. This table holds some 240,000 clones, more than 80% found once. CDR1 and CDR2 (germline): KGHDR, SFDVKD. CDR3 length equals 16 residues. The J segment lost 4 bases and the V segment lost 0 bases, leaving 2 bases of the junction unmatched. The sequenced material came from peripheral blood. This clonotype was sampled from a woman aged 80 or over with COVID-19, enrolled during active disease. V and J are TRBV24-1 and TRBJ2-3; 11 bases align to TRBD1. The CDR3 sequence is CATSDLGGQGADTQYF. The CDR3 DNA sequence: TGTGCCACCAGTGATTTGGGGGGACAGGGGGCAGATACGCAGTATTTT.